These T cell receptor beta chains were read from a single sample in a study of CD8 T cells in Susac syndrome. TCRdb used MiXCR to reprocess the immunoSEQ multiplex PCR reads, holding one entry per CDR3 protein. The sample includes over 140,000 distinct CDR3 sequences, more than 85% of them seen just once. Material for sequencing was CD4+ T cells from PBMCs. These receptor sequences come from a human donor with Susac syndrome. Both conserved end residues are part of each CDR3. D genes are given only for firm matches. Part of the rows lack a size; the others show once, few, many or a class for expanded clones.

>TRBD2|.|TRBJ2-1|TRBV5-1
CASSSLAGGNAHKFF
TGCGCCAGCAGCTCCCTAGCGGGGGGCAACGCACACAAGTTCTTC
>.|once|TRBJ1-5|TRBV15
CATNPDLRTNQPQHF
TGTGCCACCAACCCCGACCTTCGCACCAATCAGCCCCAGCATTTT
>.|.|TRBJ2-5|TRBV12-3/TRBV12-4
CASSTMGAGETQYF
TGTGCCAGCTCCACTATGGGGGCCGGAGAGACCCAGTACTTC
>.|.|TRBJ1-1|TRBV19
CATSRYANTEAFF
TGTGCCACCTCACGATACGCTAACACTGAAGCTTTCTTT
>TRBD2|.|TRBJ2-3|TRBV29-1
CSAGGRDPTDTQYF
TGCAGCGCCGGGGGGAGGGACCCCACAGATACGCAGTATTTT
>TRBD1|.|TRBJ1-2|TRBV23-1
CASSTGQGCRYGYTF
TGCGCCAGCAGCACGGGACAGGGGTGTAGATATGGCTACACCTTC
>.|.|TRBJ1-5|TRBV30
CAWSIGGDQPQHF
TGTGCCTGGAGTATCGGCGGGGATCAGCCCCAGCATTTT
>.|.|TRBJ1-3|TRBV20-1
CSARESAHPASGNTIYF
TGCAGTGCTAGAGAATCGGCACACCCGGCTTCTGGAAACACCATATATTTT
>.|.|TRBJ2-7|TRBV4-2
CASSTSGGQSYEQYF
TGTGCCAGCAGCACCTCTGGGGGCCAATCCTACGAGCAGTACTTC
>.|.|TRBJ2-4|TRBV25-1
CASSEWEDLGIQYF
TGTGCCAGCAGTGAATGGGAGGACCTAGGGATTCAGTACTTC
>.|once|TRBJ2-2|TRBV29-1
CSVDMAGVYLNTGELFF
TGCAGCGTTGATATGGCAGGGGTCTACCTGAACACCGGGGAGCTGTTTTTT
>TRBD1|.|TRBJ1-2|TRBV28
CASSRQGLGYTF
TGTGCCAGCAGTAGACAGGGTTTGGGCTACACCTTC
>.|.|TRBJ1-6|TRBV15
CATSRDLGPPLHF
TGTGCCACCAGCAGAGATTTGGGTCCACCCCTCCACTTT
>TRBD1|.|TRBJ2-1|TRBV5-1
CASSASYDRALVVREQFF
TGCGCCAGCAGCGCGAGCTACGACAGGGCCCTAGTCGTCCGGGAGCAGTTCTTC
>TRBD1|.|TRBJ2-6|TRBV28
CASSLLATGSSGANVLTF
TGTGCCAGCAGTTTATTGGCGACAGGGAGCTCTGGGGCCAACGTCCTGACTTTC
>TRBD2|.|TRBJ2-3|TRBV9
CASSVESGRGTDTQYF
TGTGCCAGCAGCGTAGAAAGCGGGAGGGGCACAGATACGCAGTATTTT
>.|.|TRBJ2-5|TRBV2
CASSSGQTQYF
TGTGCCAGCAGTTCGGGCCAGACCCAGTACTTC
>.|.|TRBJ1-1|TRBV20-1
CSASTGSEGMPEAFF
TGCAGTGCTAGTACTGGGTCGGAGGGTATGCCTGAAGCTTTCTTT
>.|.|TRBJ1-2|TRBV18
CASSPEAQVYGYTF
TGTGCCAGCTCACCGGAGGCACAGGTCTATGGCTACACCTTC
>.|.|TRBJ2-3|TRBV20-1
CSARGSTGATDTQYF
TGCAGTGCTAGAGGGTCGACGGGGGCGACAGATACGCAGTATTTT
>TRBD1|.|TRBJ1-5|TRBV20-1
CSATHTGERQPQHF
TGCAGTGCTACTCATACAGGGGAGAGGCAGCCCCAGCATTTT
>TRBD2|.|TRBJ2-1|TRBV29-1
CSVGSLRGRANNEQFF
TGCAGCGTTGGGTCCCTCCGTGGGAGGGCTAACAATGAGCAGTTCTTC
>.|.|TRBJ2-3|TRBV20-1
CSASGVGRAQYF
TGCAGTGCTAGTGGGGTGGGCAGGGCGCAGTATTTT
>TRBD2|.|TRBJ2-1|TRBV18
CASSRPSKAGEIYNEQFF
TGTGCCAGCTCACGCCCCTCCAAAGCGGGAGAAATCTACAATGAGCAGTTCTTC
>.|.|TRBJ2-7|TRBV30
CAWTFPGAYEQYF
TGTGCCTGGACCTTCCCCGGTGCCTACGAGCAGTACTTC
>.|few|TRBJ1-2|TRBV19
CASSFSYGYTF
TGTGCCAGTAGTTTTTCCTACGGCTACACCTTC
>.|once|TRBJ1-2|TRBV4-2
CASSQEHRRNYGYTF
TGTGCCAGCAGCCAAGAACACCGTCGTAACTATGGCTACACCTTC
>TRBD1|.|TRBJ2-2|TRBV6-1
CASSRLTRDRGRQGGELFF
TGTGCCAGCAGTCGACTCACTCGGGACAGGGGGCGCCAGGGCGGGGAGCTGTTTTTT
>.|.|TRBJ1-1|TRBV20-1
CSARHTEAFF
TGCAGTGCTAGACACACTGAAGCTTTCTTT
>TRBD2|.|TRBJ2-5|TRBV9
CASSVGLAGAQETQYF
TGTGCCAGCAGCGTAGGACTAGCGGGGGCCCAAGAGACCCAGTACTTC
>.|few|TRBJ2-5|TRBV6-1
CASGGYQETQYF
TGTGCCAGCGGGGGATACCAAGAGACCCAGTACTTC
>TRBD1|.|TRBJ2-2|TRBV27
CASSSRQGNTGELFF
TGTGCCAGCAGTTCCAGACAGGGAAATACCGGGGAGCTGTTTTTT
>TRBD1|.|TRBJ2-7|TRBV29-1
CSGITRDRGSYEQYF
TGCAGCGGTATAACTCGGGACAGGGGCTCCTACGAGCAGTACTTC
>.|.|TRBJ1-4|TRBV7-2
CASSSGPKEKLFF
TGTGCCAGCAGCTCGGGGCCTAAGGAAAAACTGTTTTTT
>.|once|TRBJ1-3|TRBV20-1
CSAGGREGNTIYF
TGCAGTGCTGGGGGGCGAGAAGGAAACACCATATATTTT
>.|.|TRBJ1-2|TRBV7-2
CASSLTRKGLTYGYTF
TGTGCCAGCAGCTTAACGAGGAAGGGCCTGACCTATGGCTACACCTTC
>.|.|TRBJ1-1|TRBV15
CATSRDQGDTEAFF
TGTGCCACCAGCAGAGATCAAGGGGACACTGAAGCTTTCTTT
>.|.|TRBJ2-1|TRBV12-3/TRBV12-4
CASSLSAGAGGNNEQFF
TGTGCCAGCAGTTTATCGGCGGGGGCAGGGGGGAACAATGAGCAGTTCTTC
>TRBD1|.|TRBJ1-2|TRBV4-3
CASSPGVPQGNYGYTF
TGCGCCAGCAGCCCCGGAGTCCCACAGGGGAACTATGGCTACACCTTC
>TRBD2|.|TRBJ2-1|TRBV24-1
CATSDSLASGNEQFF
TGTGCCACCAGTGACTCGCTTGCTAGCGGCAATGAGCAGTTCTTC
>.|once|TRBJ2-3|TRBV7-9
CASSSRGAGGTDTQYF
TGTGCCAGCAGCTCGAGGGGGGCCGGAGGCACAGATACGCAGTATTTT
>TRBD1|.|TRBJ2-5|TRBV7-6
CASSLRTGGPQETQYF
TGTGCCAGCAGCCTCCGGACAGGGGGACCTCAAGAGACCCAGTACTTC
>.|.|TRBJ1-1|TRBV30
CAWSAGQKNTEAFF
TGTGCCTGGAGCGCCGGACAGAAGAACACTGAAGCTTTCTTT
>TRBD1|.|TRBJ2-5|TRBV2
CASGRDRGQETQYF
TGTGCCAGCGGCCGGGACAGGGGCCAAGAGACCCAGTACTTC
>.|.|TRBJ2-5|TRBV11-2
CASSGGARETQYF
TGTGCCAGCAGCGGGGGGGCCCGGGAGACCCAGTACTTC
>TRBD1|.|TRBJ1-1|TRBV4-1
CASSFRTGEAFF
TGCGCCAGCAGCTTCCGGACAGGGGAAGCTTTCTTT